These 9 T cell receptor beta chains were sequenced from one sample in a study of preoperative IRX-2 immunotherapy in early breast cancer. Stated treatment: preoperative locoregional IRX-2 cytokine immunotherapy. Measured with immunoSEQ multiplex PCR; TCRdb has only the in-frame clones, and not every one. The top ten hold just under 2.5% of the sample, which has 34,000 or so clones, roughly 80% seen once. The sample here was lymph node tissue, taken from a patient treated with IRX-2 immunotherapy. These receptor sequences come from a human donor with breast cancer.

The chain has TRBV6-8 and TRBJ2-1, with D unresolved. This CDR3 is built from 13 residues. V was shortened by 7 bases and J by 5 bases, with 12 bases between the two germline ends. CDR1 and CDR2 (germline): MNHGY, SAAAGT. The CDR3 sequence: CASTNTLNNEQFF. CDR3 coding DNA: TGTGCCAGCACCAACACACTGAACAATGAGCAGTTCTTC.

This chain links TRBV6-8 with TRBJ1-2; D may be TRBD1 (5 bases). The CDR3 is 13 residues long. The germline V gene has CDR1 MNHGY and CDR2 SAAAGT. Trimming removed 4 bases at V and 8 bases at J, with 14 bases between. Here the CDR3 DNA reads TGTGCCAGCAGTTTTGAGTCTGGGGGAGGCTACACCTTC. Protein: CASSFESGGGYTF.

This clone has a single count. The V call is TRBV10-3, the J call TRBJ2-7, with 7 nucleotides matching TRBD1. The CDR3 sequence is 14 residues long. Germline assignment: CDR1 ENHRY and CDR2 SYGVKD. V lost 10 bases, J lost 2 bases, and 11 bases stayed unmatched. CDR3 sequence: CASRAPGGTYEQYF. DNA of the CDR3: TGTGCCAGTAGAGCCCCAGGGGGAACCTACGAGCAGTACTTC.

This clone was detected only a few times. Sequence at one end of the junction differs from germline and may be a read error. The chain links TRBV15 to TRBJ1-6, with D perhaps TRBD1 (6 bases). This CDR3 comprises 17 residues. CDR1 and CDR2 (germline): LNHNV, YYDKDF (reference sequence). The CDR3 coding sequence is TGTGCCACCAGCAGAGATTTCCCACAGGGTTGGGATTCACCCCTCTACTTT. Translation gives CATSRDFPQGWDSPLYF.

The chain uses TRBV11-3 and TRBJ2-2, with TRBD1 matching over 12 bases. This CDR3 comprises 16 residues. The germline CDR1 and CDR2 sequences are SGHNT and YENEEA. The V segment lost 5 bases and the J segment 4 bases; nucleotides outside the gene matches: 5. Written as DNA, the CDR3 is TGTGCCAGCAGCCCGGGACAGGGGGCGGCCACCGGGGAGCTGTTTTTT. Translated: CASSPGQGAATGELFF.

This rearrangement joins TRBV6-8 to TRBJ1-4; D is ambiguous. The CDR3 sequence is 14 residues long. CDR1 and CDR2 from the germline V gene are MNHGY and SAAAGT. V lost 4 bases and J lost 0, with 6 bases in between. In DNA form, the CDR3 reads TGTGCCAGCAGTTTGGTTGCAACTAATGAAAAACTGTTTTTT. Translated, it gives CASSLVATNEKLFF.

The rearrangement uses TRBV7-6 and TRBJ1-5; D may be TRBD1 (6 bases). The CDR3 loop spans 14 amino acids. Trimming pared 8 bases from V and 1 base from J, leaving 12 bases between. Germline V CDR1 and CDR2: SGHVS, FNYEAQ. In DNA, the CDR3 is TGTGCCAGCCGGGCAGGGGAAAGCAATCAGCCCCAGCATTTT. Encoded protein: CASRAGESNQPQHF.

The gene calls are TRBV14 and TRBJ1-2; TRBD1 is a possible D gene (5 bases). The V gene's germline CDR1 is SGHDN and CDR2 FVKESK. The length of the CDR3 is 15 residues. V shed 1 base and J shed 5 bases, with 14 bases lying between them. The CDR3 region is CASSQADSPLYGYTF. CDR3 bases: TGTGCCAGCAGCCAAGCAGACAGCCCATTATATGGCTACACCTTC.

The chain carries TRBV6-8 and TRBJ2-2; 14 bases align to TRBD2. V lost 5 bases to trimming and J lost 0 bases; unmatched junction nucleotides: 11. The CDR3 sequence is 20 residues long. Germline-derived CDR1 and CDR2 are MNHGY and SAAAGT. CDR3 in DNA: TGTGCCAGCAGTCAGACTGTGGGACTAGCGGGAGTTACGAACACCGGGGAGCTGTTTTTT. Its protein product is CASSQTVGLAGVTNTGELFF.